The clone carrying this TCR beta chain is categorized as medium-sized (0.01 to 0.1%). The CDR3 sequence is 17 residues long. Trimming took off 1 base at V and 0 bases at J, with 13 bases between the two ends. CDR1 and CDR2 from the germline V gene are SGHVS and FQNEAQ. TCRdb analysed the 5' RACE reads with MiXCR anew, one entry per CDR3 protein. The sample records 6,500 to 8,500 distinct CDR3 sequences, 35% to 45% being singletons. Sequencing was performed on tumor-infiltrating memory CD4+ T cells sorted from the breast tumor. The subset was: memory CD4+ T cells, CD4+CD45RO+CD25-. This clonotype originated in a female donor with breast cancer. This chain joins TRBV7-8 and TRBJ1-5; no firm D call. In DNA form, the CDR3 reads TGTGCCAGCAGCTTAGGTCGGGGAGCCCATAGCAATCAGCCCCAGCATTTT. This gives the protein CASSLGRGAHSNQPQHF.